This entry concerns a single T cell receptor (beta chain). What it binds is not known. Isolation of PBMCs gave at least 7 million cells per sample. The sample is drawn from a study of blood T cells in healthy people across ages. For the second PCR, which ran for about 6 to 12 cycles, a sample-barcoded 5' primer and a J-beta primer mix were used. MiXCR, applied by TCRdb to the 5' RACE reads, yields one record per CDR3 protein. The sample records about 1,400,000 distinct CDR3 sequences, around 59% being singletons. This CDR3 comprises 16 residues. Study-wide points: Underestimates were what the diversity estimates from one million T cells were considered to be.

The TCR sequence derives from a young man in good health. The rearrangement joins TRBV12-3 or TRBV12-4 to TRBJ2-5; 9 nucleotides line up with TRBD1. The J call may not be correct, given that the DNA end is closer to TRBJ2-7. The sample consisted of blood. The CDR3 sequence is CASSFETGTGWGEQYF. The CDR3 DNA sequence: TGTGCCAGCAGTTTCGAAACCGGGACAGGGTGGGGCGAGCAGTACTTC.